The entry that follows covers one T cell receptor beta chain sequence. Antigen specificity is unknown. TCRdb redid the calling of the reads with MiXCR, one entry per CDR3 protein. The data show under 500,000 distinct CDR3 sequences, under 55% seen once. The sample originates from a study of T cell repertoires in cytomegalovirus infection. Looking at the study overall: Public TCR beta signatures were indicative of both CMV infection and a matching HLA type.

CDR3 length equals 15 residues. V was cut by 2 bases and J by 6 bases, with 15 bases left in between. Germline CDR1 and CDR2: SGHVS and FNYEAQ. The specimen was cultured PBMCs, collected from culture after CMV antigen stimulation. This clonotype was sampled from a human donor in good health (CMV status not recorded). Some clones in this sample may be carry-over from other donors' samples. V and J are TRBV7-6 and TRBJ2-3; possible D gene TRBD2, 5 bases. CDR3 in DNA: TGTGCCAGCAGCTTACTTGCGGGCCCACGTGATACGCAGTATTTT. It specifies CASSLLAGPRDTQYF.